Here is one T cell receptor (beta chain) with its context. The antigen is not known. This entry comes from a study of T-cell reconstitution after alpha-beta-depleted transplantation in children. Study-level results: Reportedly, only several hundred clones from non-depleted graft cells drove alpha-beta T-cell counts at about two months. Elevated TCRbeta diversity at day 60 was traced, in some patients, to surviving recipient T cells and thymic progenitors.

The V end lost 1 base, the J end lost 4 bases, and 14 bases lay between the germline ends. Germline V gene lookup returns CDR1 SGHTA and CDR2 FQGNSA. This CDR3 comprises 15 residues. Preparation of the TCRbeta library used unique molecular identifiers. TCRdb called the PCR reads again in MiXCR, with one record for every CDR3 protein. The repertoire includes approximately 430,000 distinct CDR3 sequences, 15% to 20% of them detected once, and 25% to 30% sits in the top ten. The origin of this receptor is a boy in the first two years of life who had a stem cell transplant for Wiskott-Aldrich syndrome, so the T cells may come from the graft donor. Sequencing used PBMCs, mostly from graft donor cells, obtained 360 days after TCRalphabeta/CD19-depleted stem cell transplant. This chain links TRBV7-2 with TRBJ2-7; D is possibly TRBD1 or TRBD2 (6 bases each). CDR3 region: CASSLVQGLGYEQYF. The CDR3 DNA reads TGTGCCAGCAGCTTAGTACAGGGACTTGGATACGAGCAGTACTTC.